A single TCR beta chain is shown here with its context. The antigen is undetermined. Trimming at V came to 5 bases and at J to 1 base, leaving 3 bases not matched to a gene. The length of the CDR3 is 14 residues. Germline assignment: CDR1 SGHRS and CDR2 YFSETQ. This record belongs to a study of graft-versus-host responses after intestinal transplantation. Study-wide results and caveats: Recipient-marrow GvH clones were detected, some having first appeared in ileum or blood.

Data came from immunoSEQ multiplex PCR; TCRdb stores just in-frame clones and leaves some out. The top ten clones hold 1.6% of a sample with 43,000 or so clones, over 85% of them seen once. The chain couples TRBV5-1 to TRBJ2-3; TRBD2 aligns across 8 bases. This TCR derives from a human patient who received an intestinal transplant, so some T cells may come from the graft donor. The sequencing used PBMCs, collected about 320 days after intestinal transplant. The CDR3 DNA reads TGCGCCAGCAGGTCGACTAGCGGCACAGATACGCAGTATTTT. Encoded protein: CASRSTSGTDTQYF.